The rows below give T cell receptor beta chains drawn from one sample of a study of tumor-infiltrating lymphocytes in primary liver carcinoma. MiXCR was run by TCRdb on the multiplex PCR reads, yielding one entry per CDR3 protein. The sample gives approximately 110,000 distinct CDR3 sequences, around 60% of which show up once; roughly 8.8% is in the top ten. Sequencing input: liver tumor tissue from sampling region 1. These receptors all stem from a woman aged 55-70 years with primary liver carcinoma and hepatitis B virus infection. The CDR3 runs from the conserved cysteine through the conserved F or W. Size values are once, few and many counts, or a class for expanded clones, and some rows have none.

size: .; V: TRBV7-9; J: TRBJ1-2; CDR3: CASTLYGPEAANYGYTF
size: many; V: TRBV5-4; J: TRBJ2-1; CDR3: CASTHGRGTRVLNEQFF
size: .; V: TRBV6-1; J: TRBJ2-1; CDR3: CASRLAGVSYNEQFF
size: .; V: TRBV9; J: TRBJ2-7; CDR3: CADSGGTYEQYF
size: .; V: TRBV29-1; J: TRBJ2-2; CDR3: CSVTGHSGGGLFF
size: .; V: TRBV29-1; J: TRBJ2-1; CDR3: CSARPGLSRDEELF
size: .; V: TRBV4-2; J: TRBJ2-7; CDR3: CASSQDGPNGSSRYEQYF
size: .; V: TRBV5-1; J: TRBJ2-2; CDR3: CASRDGGGWNTGELFF
size: .; V: TRBV30; J: TRBJ2-1; CDR3: CAWSASPGGGPSSYNEQFF
size: .; V: TRBV10-3; J: TRBJ1-1; CDR3: CTISEPGGEALF
size: many; V: TRBV11-2; J: TRBJ2-2; CDR3: CASSLVRGSIGELFF
size: .; V: TRBV6-5; J: TRBJ2-7; CDR3: CDSSSRGYEQYF
size: .; V: TRBV30; J: TRBJ1-3; CDR3: CAWSWSSGNTTYF
size: .; V: TRBV11-2; J: TRBJ1-2; CDR3: CASNYGNYGYTF
size: .; V: TRBV6-1; J: TRBJ2-1; CDR3: CASSGAINNEQFF
size: .; V: TRBV29-1; J: TRBJ2-3; CDR3: CGVESAVSDTQYF
size: .; V: TRBV28; J: TRBJ2-5; CDR3: CASSPRRSGRGETLYF
size: .; V: TRBV2; J: TRBJ2-1; CDR3: CASRWTSGYNEQFF
size: .; V: TRBV6-1; J: TRBJ1-1; CDR3: CASSYRGNTDASF
size: many; V: TRBV6-2/TRBV6-3; J: TRBJ2-1; CDR3: CATLAGVRNEQFF
size: .; V: TRBV11-2; J: TRBJ2-3; CDR3: CASSPDRPDMQYF
size: .; V: TRBV6-1; J: TRBJ1-1; CDR3: CASGAREDTEAFF
size: many; V: TRBV28; J: TRBJ2-1; CDR3: CASSTRRWSFF
size: few; V: TRBV19; J: TRBJ2-2; CDR3: CASSSQGGYPGELFF
size: few; V: TRBV30; J: TRBJ1-1; CDR3: CASSYTEAFF
size: .; V: TRBV7-9; J: TRBJ2-5; CDR3: CASSIRQSPQETQYF
size: once; V: TRBV4-1; J: TRBJ2-5; CDR3: CASSQRLPETQYF
size: many; V: TRBV7-9; J: TRBJ2-1; CDR3: CASSLGLAEVYNEQFF
size: .; V: TRBV5-1; J: TRBJ1-4; CDR3: CASSLVSGRTNEKLFF
size: many; V: TRBV28; J: TRBJ2-3; CDR3: CASTPLAGGTDTQYF
size: .; V: TRBV12-3/TRBV12-4; J: TRBJ2-5; CDR3: CVSGKLAQETQYF
size: .; V: TRBV20-1; J: TRBJ2-4; CDR3: CSARDHRLAKNIQYF
size: .; V: TRBV5-1; J: TRBJ2-5; CDR3: CASSQEWGTQYF
size: .; V: TRBV5-1; J: TRBJ1-6; CDR3: CASSLDRFSYNSPLHF
size: .; V: TRBV5-1; J: TRBJ2-7; CDR3: CVSSTRPDRLEQYF
size: medium-sized; V: TRBV11-2; J: TRBJ2-3; CDR3: CASSRQGLDTQYF
size: .; V: TRBV5-1; J: TRBJ2-3; CDR3: CASSLEAPGLRITSTDTQYF